This T cell receptor beta chain appears in the sequencing data of a study of cytomegalovirus exposure and HLA in healthy donors. The CDR3 extends over 16 amino acids. The germline gives CDR1 SQVTM, CDR2 ANQGSEA. V was pared by 3 bases and J by 3 bases, with 10 bases of the junction left unmatched. The study ran its PCR with 60 Vbeta and 13 Jbeta primers. This table comes from immunoSEQ multiplex PCR, and its TCRdb copy is limited to in-frame clones, with some not included. There are some 140,000 clones in the sample; approximately 72% occur only once, and roughly 2.8% lies in the top ten. With respect to this clone: The antigen is undetermined.

Donors had nominal health at sampling but likely had unrecorded immune exposures. Study-wide points: TRBV6-2, TRBV6-3 and some other V segments were excluded as indistinguishable. Later analysis demonstrated an association between a missense DCLRE1C variant and TCR beta V- and J-gene trimming.

The clonotype was recovered from a man aged 18 to 29 in good health and CMV-seronegative. The chain links TRBV29-1 to TRBJ2-3; 9 bases map to TRBD1. Specimen: PBMCs. This chain's CDR3 is CSVDFLYRGRTDTQYF. In DNA form, the CDR3 reads TGCAGCGTTGACTTCCTTTACAGGGGGCGAACAGATACGCAGTATTTT.